The 29 T cell receptor beta chains listed next were all sequenced from one sample in a study of cytomegalovirus exposure and HLA in healthy donors. PCR involved 60 Vbeta and 13 Jbeta primers. The method was immunoSEQ multiplex PCR; TCRdb's version includes in-frame clones alone and lacks a portion of them. This table holds about 120,000 clones, about 80% found once. The sequenced sample was PBMCs. These receptors all stem from a woman between 18 and 29 years old in good health and CMV-seronegative.

The chain couples TRBV5-1 to TRBJ2-2; TRBD1 agrees at 8 bases. The J segment lost 15 bases and the V segment lost 0 bases, leaving 13 bases of the junction unmatched. The CDR3 loop spans 15 amino acids. CDR1 and CDR2 (germline): SGHRS, YFSETQ. CDR3 loop: CASSLGPGGLAGVFF. The CDR3, as DNA: TGCGCCAGCAGCTTGGGCCCAGGGGGCCTCGCAGGGGTGTTTTTT. The whole variable domain, remainder taken from reference TRBV5-1 and TRBJ2-2, is KAGVTQTPRYLIKTRGQQVTLSCSPISGHRSVSWYQQTPGQGLQFLFEYFSETQRNKGNFPGRFSGRQFSNSRSEMNVSTLELGDSALYLCASSLGPGGLAGVFFGEGSRLTVL.

The chain combines TRBV19 with TRBJ1-4; weak D call: TRBD1 (6 bases). Trimming stripped 4 bases from V and 11 bases from J, with 20 bases between. The CDR3 loop spans 15 amino acids. The germline V gene has CDR1 LNHDA and CDR2 SQIVND (reference sequence). The CDR3 nucleotides are TGTGCCAGTAGTAAACGTACGATGGGGGCTACTAAACTGTTTTTT. Translating it yields CASSKRTMGATKLFF.

The chain carries TRBV18 and TRBJ2-7, with TRBD1 matching over 9 bases. The CDR3 sequence is 15 residues long. With 3 bases clipped from V and 2 bases from J, the junction kept 5 bases outside the gene matches. Germline V gives CDR1 KGHSH, CDR2 LQKENI. The CDR3: CASSPRDRVTYEQYF. CDR3 nucleotide sequence: TGTGCCAGCTCACCCCGGGACAGGGTGACCTACGAGCAGTACTTC.

The chain combines TRBV30 with TRBJ1-1; D unresolved. The CDR3 extends over 13 amino acids. Trimming took off 5 bases at V and 0 bases at J, with 10 bases between the two ends. Germline V CDR1 and CDR2: GTSNPN, SVGIG (reference sequence). The CDR3 is CAWVYAVNTEAFF. Here the CDR3 DNA reads TGTGCCTGGGTTTACGCGGTGAACACTGAAGCTTTCTTT.

The V and J genes are TRBV7-9 and TRBJ2-1; the match to TRBD2 covers 10 bases. The CDR3 has 17 residues. Germline loops: CDR1 SEHNR, CDR2 FQNEAQ (reference sequence). Unmatched junction bases numbered 17, after V lost 5 bases and J lost 10 bases. CDR3 in amino acids: CASSLLPAGGPSMEQFF. CDR3 coding DNA: TGTGCCAGCAGCCTCCTTCCAGCGGGGGGGCCATCAATGGAGCAGTTCTTC.

The chain combines TRBV18 with TRBJ1-1; the match to TRBD1 covers 7 bases. The junction had 4 bases not matched to a gene; V was cut back by 2 bases and J by 1 base. Germline CDR1 reads KGHSH; CDR2 reads LQKENI. The CDR3 is 15 amino acids. CDR3 bases: TGTGCCAGCTCACCAGGGACAGTTGGGAACACTGAAGCTTTCTTT. It is translated as CASSPGTVGNTEAFF.

The chain has TRBV9 and TRBJ1-1, with D possibly TRBD1 on 5 matching bases. The CDR3 consists of 15 residues. CDR1 is SGDLS, CDR2 YYNGEE, per germline. V lost 4 bases and J 1 base, leaving 14 bases between the germline ends. The CDR3 here is CASSLTPTANTEAFF. As DNA, the CDR3 is TGTGCCAGCAGCCTCACCCCGACAGCGAACACTGAAGCTTTCTTT.

The chain is built from TRBV7-9 and TRBJ2-7; possible D gene TRBD1, 6 bases. CDR1 SEHNR and CDR2 FQNEAQ come from the germline V gene (reference sequence). This CDR3 spans 15 amino acids. Trimming left V 5 bases short and J 2 bases short, with 16 bases between. The CDR3 protein is CASSRTELDTYEQYF. In DNA, the CDR3 is TGTGCCAGCAGCCGGACAGAGCTTGATACCTACGAGCAGTACTTC. Variable domain in full (rest from reference TRBV7-9 and TRBJ2-7): DTGVSQNPRHKITKRGQNVTFRCDPISEHNRLYWYRQTLGQGPEFLTYFQNEAQLEKSRLLSDRFSAERPKGSFSTLEIQRTEQGDSAMYLCASSRTELDTYEQYFGPGTRLTVT.

The chain combines TRBV4-1 with TRBJ1-2, with D possibly being TRBD1 (6 bases). V gave up 8 bases and J gave up 0 bases, with 13 bases separating them. Germline V CDR1 and CDR2: MGHRA, YSYEKL. The CDR3 is made up of 14 amino acids. The CDR3 reads CASGRPGANYGYTF. The CDR3 coding sequence is TGCGCCAGCGGACGGCCAGGGGCTAACTATGGCTACACCTTC.

The V call is TRBV2, the J call TRBJ2-5, with D uncertain. Trimming cost V 6 bases and J 5 bases, with 7 bases left between them. This CDR3 has 11 residues. Germline loops: CDR1 SNHLY, CDR2 FYNNEI. CDR3 loop: CASSPPETQYF. The CDR3 nucleotides read TGTGCCAGCAGCCCCCCGGAGACCCAGTACTTC.

The chain couples TRBV5-8 to TRBJ1-1; D ambiguous. The CDR3 extends over 15 amino acids. V lost 0 bases and J 1 base, leaving 10 bases between the germline ends. The germline gives CDR1 SGHTS, CDR2 YDEGEE. The CDR3 coding sequence is TGTGCCAGCAGCTTGGTGGCGGTCTCGAACACTGAAGCTTTCTTT. Translating it yields CASSLVAVSNTEAFF.

The chain joins TRBV6-1 to TRBJ1-5; 8 positions agree with TRBD1. The CDR3 is 16 amino acids. Germline V gives CDR1 MNHNS, CDR2 SASEGT. V shed 0 bases and J 4 bases; nucleotides not matched to a gene: 5. CDR3 protein: CASSEARRTGNQPQHF. For the CDR3, the DNA is TGTGCCAGCAGTGAAGCCCGCCGGACAGGGAATCAGCCCCAGCATTTT.

J is TRBJ1-1 and V is TRBV5-4; perhaps TRBD1 as D (5 bases). The CDR3 spans 16 residues. Germline V CDR1 and CDR2: SGHNT, YYREEE (reference sequence). Trimming took 2 bases from V and 3 from J, leaving 17 bases between them. CDR3 in DNA: TGTGCCAGCAGCTTAAGCAAGGGCAGGGAACACACTGAAGCTTTCTTT. Encoded protein: CASSLSKGREHTEAFF.

V and J are TRBV4-2 and TRBJ2-2, with D maybe TRBD1 (5 bases). Germline-derived CDR1 and CDR2 are LGHNA and YNFKEQ. This CDR3 spans 15 amino acids. Trimming removed 1 base from V and 7 bases from J, with 13 bases in between. DNA for the CDR3: TGTGCCAGCAGCCAAGGGCAGGGATATGTCGGGGAGCTGTTTTTT. This sequence encodes CASSQGQGYVGELFF.

This clone was recorded once. V usage is TRBV5-1 and J usage is TRBJ2-5, with a possible D match to TRBD1 (6 bases). The J call may not be correct, given that the DNA end is closer to TRBJ2-7. Germline V gives CDR1 SGHRS, CDR2 YFSETQ. The CDR3 spans 14 residues. CDR3 amino acids: CASSLVGGSYEQYF. The CDR3 nucleotides are TGCGCCAGCAGCTTGGTAGGGGGTTCCTACGAGCAGTACTTC.

The chain carries TRBV19 and TRBJ1-5, with unresolved D. The CDR3 has 15 amino acids. The V gene lost 2 bases and the J gene lost 3 bases, with 11 bases spanning the gap. Germline V gene data show CDR1 as LNHDA and CDR2 as SQIVND (reference sequence). DNA for the CDR3: TGTGCCAGTAGTATAAGCCCTCGGGACAATCAGCCCCAGCATTTT. Its protein product is CASSISPRDNQPQHF.

The J gene is TRBJ2-5, the V gene TRBV10-3; a weak D match, TRBD1 (6 bases). The CDR3 runs 17 residues. Germline CDR1 ENHRY, CDR2 SYGVKD. V lost 11 bases and J lost 1, with 26 bases in between. CDR3 coding DNA: TGTGCCTCGAGGGGTACAGGGTCGGTCTTTCGCCAAGAGACCCAGTACTTC. It codes for CASRGTGSVFRQETQYF.

The chain is built from TRBV7-2 and TRBJ2-4; a possible D gene is TRBD1 (5 bases). Trimming removed 1 base from V and 0 bases from J, with 10 bases in between. CDR1 is SGHTA, CDR2 FQGNSA, per germline. This CDR3 has 16 amino acids. CDR3 DNA: TGTGCCAGCAGCTTAGGGGGCAGCCTAGCCAAAAACATTCAGTACTTC. Translating it yields CASSLGGSLAKNIQYF. Complete variable domain (other parts from reference TRBV7-2 and TRBJ2-4): GAGVSQSPSNKVTEKGKDVELRCDPISGHTALYWYRQSLGQGLEFLIYFQGNSAPDKSGLPSDRFSAERTGGSVSTLTIQRTQQEDSAVYLCASSLGGSLAKNIQYFGAGTRLSVL.

The CDR3 loop reads CASSLAHPVNTGELFF. DNA of the CDR3: TGTGCCAGCAGCTTAGCTCATCCAGTCAACACCGGGGAGCTGTTTTTT. This rearrangement joins TRBV7-2 to TRBJ2-2; D is unclear. Looked up from germline, CDR1 is SGHTA and CDR2 is FQGNSA. V lost 0 bases to trimming and J lost 2 bases, with 10 bases between them. The CDR3 sequence is 16 residues long.

The chain recombines TRBV6-1 with TRBJ2-5; perhaps TRBD1 as D (6 bases). The length of the CDR3 is 12 residues. Germline V gene data show CDR1 as MNHNS and CDR2 as SASEGT. The V gene lost 3 bases and the J gene lost 8 bases, with 10 bases spanning the gap. CDR3 DNA sequence: TGTGCCAGCAGTGACCAGGGGCTTACCCAGTACTTC. Its protein product is CASSDQGLTQYF.

This chain links TRBV2 with TRBJ1-2; 7 bases map to TRBD1. V lost 6 bases to trimming and J lost 4 bases; unmatched junction nucleotides: 14. The CDR3 sequence is 16 residues long. The germline CDR1 and CDR2 sequences are SNHLY and FYNNEI. CDR3 loop: CASRPGQILPVYGYTF. The CDR3, as DNA: TGTGCCAGCAGGCCGGGACAGATCTTACCCGTCTATGGCTACACCTTC.

V is TRBV7-2 and J is TRBJ2-1; TRBD2 matches at 7 bases. The germline CDR1 and CDR2 sequences are SGHTA and FQGNSA. CDR3 length: 15 residues. With 6 bases clipped from V and 4 bases from J, the junction kept 9 bases outside the gene matches. For the CDR3, the DNA is TGTGCCAGCAGTTTCGGACTAGTATTGTACAATGAGCAGTTCTTC. Its translation is CASSFGLVLYNEQFF.

The chain has TRBV5-1 and TRBJ1-1; 7 nucleotides align to TRBD1. Germline CDR1 reads SGHRS; CDR2 reads YFSETQ. V shed 4 bases and J 0 bases; nucleotides not matched to a gene: 9. CDR3 size: 16 residues. The CDR3 loop reads CASSLTTQGMNTEAFF. CDR3 DNA sequence: TGCGCCAGCAGCCTCACCACACAGGGGATGAACACTGAAGCTTTCTTT.

The CDR3 DNA follows: TGTGCCAGCACCCGGGACAAAAACTACAATGAGCAGTTCTTC. Encoded protein: CASTRDKNYNEQFF. The chain links TRBV11-2 to TRBJ2-1; possible D gene TRBD1, 6 bases. CDR3 size: 14 residues. Germline assignment: CDR1 SGHAT and CDR2 FQNNGV. Trimming cost V 7 bases and J 3 bases, with 13 bases left between them.

CDR3 DNA: TGTGCCAGCAGTTCCCTCGGGACAGGGACTAATGAAAAACTGTTTTTT. This gives the protein CASSSLGTGTNEKLFF. The V call is TRBV5-6, the J call TRBJ1-4; TRBD1 matches 9 bases. The CDR3 has 16 amino acids. From germline, CDR1 is SGHDT and CDR2 YYEEEE. V lost 5 bases and J lost 2; bases outside the gene matches: 7.

The CDR3 bases are TGTGCCAGCAGCTCTTCGGGGAGGGACCACATGAACACTGAAGCTTTCTTT. It yields the protein CASSSSGRDHMNTEAFF. V usage is TRBV5-5 and J usage is TRBJ1-1; a possible D gene is TRBD1 (5 bases). V was clipped by 3 bases and J by 0 bases, with 18 bases between them. This CDR3 is 17 amino acids long. CDR1 is SGHKS, CDR2 YYEKEE, per germline (reference sequence).

The J gene is TRBJ2-2, the V gene TRBV18; TRBD1 agrees at 9 bases. Germline V gene lookup returns CDR1 KGHSH and CDR2 LQKENI. J gave up 6 bases and V 2 bases, and 4 bases lay outside the gene matches. The CDR3 length is 15 residues. DNA for the CDR3: TGTGCCAGCTCACCAAGACAGGGGGGAGCCGGGGAGCTGTTTTTT. It specifies CASSPRQGGAGELFF.

This chain joins TRBV6-1 and TRBJ1-1; no clear D gene. CDR1 and CDR2 from the germline V gene are MNHNS and SASEGT. V lost 11 bases and J 2 bases, leaving 15 bases between the germline ends. The CDR3 extends over 13 amino acids. CDR3 bases: TGTGCCGCGGGTCCTCAACTCAACACTGAAGCTTTCTTT. Translated: CAAGPQLNTEAFF.

The chain joins TRBV6-1 to TRBJ1-2, with 8 bases that match TRBD1. The CDR3 runs to 12 residues. Trimming cost V 4 bases and J 8 bases; bases outside gene matches: 3. The V gene's germline CDR1 is MNHNS and CDR2 SASEGT. CDR3 bases: TGTGCCAGCAGTGTGGACAGGGTCGGCTACACCTTC. It translates to CASSVDRVGYTF.